This entry lists 28 T cell receptor beta chains sequenced from one sample in a study of T cell responses to AZD1222 COVID-19 vaccine. Assay used: immunoSEQ multiplex PCR; TCRdb lists only in-frame clones, some missing. The repertoire has 75,000 to 100,000 clones, around 90% of them found once; the top ten carry over 7.5%. This sample comprised peripheral blood, obtained on day 0 of AZD1222 vaccination. Receptor source: an adult in good health.

The chain employs TRBV5-1 and TRBJ2-5; 8 bases align to TRBD2. Germline CDR1 SGHRS, CDR2 YFSETQ. The trim removed 2 bases at V and 5 bases at J, leaving 2 bases unmatched. The CDR3 has 13 residues. CDR3 nucleotide sequence: TGCGCCAGCAGCTTCGGGAGGGTTGAGACCCAGTACTTC. It encodes CASSFGRVETQYF.

The V and J genes are TRBV19 and TRBJ1-3; the D gene is possibly TRBD1 (6 bases). Germline lookup yields CDR1 LNHDA and CDR2 SQIVND (reference sequence). The CDR3 consists of 17 residues. V was clipped by 7 bases and J by 2 bases, with 21 bases between them. CDR3 coding DNA: TGTGCCAGTACCACCCGTGGGAGGGACACCCCTGGAAACACCATATATTTT. Encoded protein: CASTTRGRDTPGNTIYF.

The chain couples TRBV18 to TRBJ2-7; maybe TRBD2 (6 bases). The V gene's germline CDR1 is KGHSH and CDR2 LQKENI. Trimming left V 3 bases short and J 3 bases short, with 15 bases between. The CDR3 sequence is 15 residues long. The CDR3 DNA follows: TGTGCCAGCTCACCTCCGGGACGGGGGTTCTACGAGCAGTACTTC. This codes for CASSPPGRGFYEQYF.

The genes are TRBV30 and TRBJ1-1; D is uncertain. The CDR3 totals 14 residues. CDR1 GTSNPN and CDR2 SVGIG come from the germline V gene (reference sequence). The V end lost 7 bases, the J end lost 0 bases, and 15 bases lay between the germline ends. CDR3 protein: CAFSSAMMNTEAFF. CDR3 DNA: TGTGCCTTCTCGAGCGCGATGATGAACACTGAAGCTTTCTTT.

This rearrangement joins TRBV6-6 to TRBJ1-1; no reliable D call. This CDR3 comprises 15 residues. The V gene's germline CDR1 is MNHNY and CDR2 SVGAGI (reference sequence). V dropped 6 bases and J dropped 1 base, with 15 bases sitting between them. The CDR3 nucleotides read TGTGCCAGCAGAAAAAGGACTAGCAAGAACACTGAAGCTTTCTTT. It codes for CASRKRTSKNTEAFF.

V is TRBV27 and J is TRBJ2-2; TRBD1 or TRBD2 may be the D gene (5 bases each). V lost 6 bases and J 0 bases, leaving 14 bases between the germline ends. This CDR3 region has 16 residues. CDR1 is MNHEY, CDR2 SMNVEV, per germline (reference sequence). Here the CDR3 reads CASRRDDIANTGELFF. The CDR3 DNA follows: TGTGCCAGCAGGAGGGACGACATAGCGAACACCGGGGAGCTGTTTTTT.

This chain joins TRBV19 and TRBJ1-6, with D tentatively TRBD1 (6 bases). This CDR3 contains 16 residues. V was shortened by 5 bases and J by 1 base, with 12 bases between the two germline ends. Germline CDR1 and CDR2: LNHDA and SQIVND (reference sequence). The CDR3, as DNA: TGTGCCAGTAGTCCCTTCGGACAGTCCTATAATTCACCCCTCCACTTT. Translated: CASSPFGQSYNSPLHF.

The CDR3 sequence: CASSQPGRNYGYTF. The CDR3, as DNA: TGTGCCAGCAGCCAACCAGGGCGGAACTATGGCTACACCTTC. The J gene is TRBJ1-2, the V gene TRBV4-2, with D possibly being TRBD1 (5 bases). Germline V gene data show CDR1 as LGHNA and CDR2 as YNFKEQ. V dropped 2 bases and J dropped 2 bases, with 9 bases sitting between them. This CDR3 is 14 amino acids long.

This clone occurred once. The chain carries TRBV27 and TRBJ2-3; tentatively, D is TRBD2 (6 bases). Germline CDR1 reads MNHEY; CDR2 reads SMNVEV (reference sequence). This CDR3 comprises 16 residues. V lost 3 bases to trimming and J lost 5 bases, with 18 bases between them. The CDR3 DNA reads as TGTGCCAGCAGTTTCCGCGGGACCAGCTGGGTAGATACGCAGTATTTT. This encodes CASSFRGTSWVDTQYF.

The rearrangement links TRBV29-1 to TRBJ1-2; possible D gene TRBD1, 6 bases. Germline V gene sequence: CDR1 SQVTM, CDR2 ANQGSEA. V lost 0 bases and J lost 0, with 11 bases in between. The CDR3 is 15 amino acids. CDR3 protein: CSVEDVGGTNYGYTF. CDR3 in DNA: TGCAGCGTTGAAGATGTGGGGGGCACTAACTATGGCTACACCTTC.

This chain links TRBV19 with TRBJ1-2; possibly TRBD1 for D (6 bases). Germline-derived CDR1 and CDR2 are LNHDA and SQIVND (reference sequence). V lost 7 bases and J lost 6, with 15 bases in between. The CDR3 is made up of 13 amino acids. CDR3 bases: TGTGCCAGTACCGCGGCAGGGGCCCATGGCTACACCTTC. It specifies CASTAAGAHGYTF.

The chain combines TRBV30 with TRBJ1-1; 9 nucleotides line up with TRBD1. Germline lookup yields CDR1 GTSNPN and CDR2 SVGIG (reference sequence). The CDR3 has 14 residues. Trimming at V came to 2 bases and at J to 8 bases, leaving 9 bases not matched to a gene. DNA for the CDR3: TGTGCCTGGAGTCGGAGACAGGGGGGCCTCGAAGCTTTCTTT. As protein: CAWSRRQGGLEAFF.

In its sample, this clone was seen once. The chain uses TRBV6-1 and TRBJ1-5; TRBD1 matches 8 bases. The CDR3 runs to 16 residues. Per germline, CDR1 MNHNS and CDR2 SASEGT. The ends lost 4 bases at V and 5 bases at J; junction bases unmatched: 10. The CDR3 DNA reads TGTGCCAGCAGTGGTGAAAGGACAGGGTTTGATCAGCCCCAGCATTTT. This codes for CASSGERTGFDQPQHF.

The chain is built from TRBV11-1 and TRBJ1-1; tentative D call: TRBD1 (6 bases). The CDR3 covers 16 residues. V shed 6 bases and J shed 4 bases, with 21 bases lying between them. Germline assignment: CDR1 SGHAT and CDR2 FQDESV (reference sequence). The CDR3 loop reads CASRTISPRGGTEAFF. The DNA of the CDR3 is TGTGCCAGCAGAACTATATCGCCTAGAGGGGGCACTGAAGCTTTCTTT.

The chain is built from TRBV9 and TRBJ2-7, with TRBD1 matching 12 bases. Per germline, CDR1 SGDLS and CDR2 YYNGEE. V gave up 3 bases and J gave up 3 bases; unmatched junction bases: 4. The CDR3 totals 15 residues. As DNA, the CDR3 is TGTGCCAGCAGCGCGCGGGACAGGGGGCTCTACGAGCAGTACTTC. It encodes CASSARDRGLYEQYF.

This chain links TRBV7-9 with TRBJ1-5; 8 bases are shared with TRBD1. Germline loops: CDR1 SEHNR, CDR2 FQNEAQ (reference sequence). CDR3 length equals 16 residues. V shed 4 bases and J 1 base; nucleotides not matched to a gene: 6. The CDR3 spells CASSSGRGRSNQPQHF. CDR3 nucleotide sequence: TGTGCCAGCAGCTCCGGCAGGGGGCGGAGCAATCAGCCCCAGCATTTT.

V gene TRBV4-1 combines with J gene TRBJ2-2, with a tentative D call TRBD1 (6 bases). The CDR3 has 15 amino acids. Trimming took off 3 bases at V and 2 bases at J, with 10 bases between the two ends. Germline loops: CDR1 MGHRA, CDR2 YSYEKL. In DNA, the CDR3 is TGCGCCAGCAGCCACCCCGGGACAAACACCGGGGAGCTGTTTTTT. This encodes CASSHPGTNTGELFF.

The CDR3 loop is CASSLVGISTDTQYF. The CDR3 DNA follows: TGTGCCAGCAGCTTAGTTGGTATCTCTACAGATACGCAGTATTTT. The chain links TRBV7-3 to TRBJ2-3, with D unresolved. The germline CDR1 and CDR2 sequences are SGHTA and FQGTGA. CDR3 length equals 15 residues. V lost 2 bases and J lost 3, with 12 bases in between.

The CDR3 sequence is CASSVAWGLAGTETQYF. In DNA, the CDR3 is TGTGCCAGCAGCGTAGCTTGGGGACTGGCCGGGACGGAGACCCAGTACTTC. This chain joins TRBV9 and TRBJ2-5; D might be TRBD2 (6 bases). The CDR3 sequence is 17 residues long. CDR1 and CDR2 (germline): SGDLS, YYNGEE. V was trimmed by 0 bases and J by 5 bases, leaving 20 bases between them.

This clone was recorded a few times. J is TRBJ2-7 and V is TRBV4-3; weak D call: TRBD1 (6 bases). CDR3 length equals 17 residues. Trimming took off 1 base at V and 7 bases at J, with 23 bases between the two ends. Germline CDR1 reads LGHNA; CDR2 reads YSLEER. The CDR3 spells CASSQVRTGIDSGEQYF. CDR3 bases: TGCGCCAGCAGCCAAGTCCGTACAGGGATTGACTCGGGGGAGCAGTACTTC.

The V gene is TRBV10-3, the J gene TRBJ2-7; TRBD1 matches at 10 bases. This CDR3 is 14 amino acids long. Germline CDR1 and CDR2: ENHRY and SYGVKD. V dropped 3 bases and J dropped 6; count of bases not matched to a gene: 5. The CDR3 reads CAISDGTGAREQYF. DNA of the CDR3: TGTGCCATCAGTGACGGGACAGGGGCACGCGAGCAGTACTTC.

The chain is built from TRBV25-1 and TRBJ1-4, with 7 nucleotides matching TRBD1. The V gene's germline CDR1 is MGHDK and CDR2 SYGVNS. The V and J ends lost 5 bases and 4 bases, in that order; junction bases with no gene match: 7. This CDR3 has 15 amino acids. CDR3 bases: TGTGCCAGCAGTCTCGAGGGGGCAGTTAATGAAAAACTGTTTTTT. Its protein is CASSLEGAVNEKLFF.

The rearrangement links TRBV7-2 to TRBJ1-5, with 10 bases identical to TRBD1. This CDR3 is built from 16 residues. After removal of 1 base from V and 4 bases from J, the junction contained 4 bases not matched to a gene. Germline assignment: CDR1 SGHTA and CDR2 FQGNSA. The CDR3 sequence is CASSLVGTGVNQPQHF. The CDR3 DNA sequence: TGTGCCAGCAGCTTAGTTGGGACAGGGGTGAATCAGCCCCAGCATTTT.

The gene calls are TRBV5-5 and TRBJ2-5, with D hard to call. The germline gives CDR1 SGHKS, CDR2 YYEKEE (reference sequence). CDR3 length: 13 residues. V was shortened by 3 bases and J by 5 bases, with 11 bases between the two germline ends. The CDR3 DNA sequence: TGTGCCAGCAGCTCGACCACTAAGGAGACCCAGTACTTC. Translated: CASSSTTKETQYF.

This clone has just a few counts. J is TRBJ1-1 and V is TRBV10-2; no definite D call. The length of the CDR3 is 14 residues. V lost 4 bases and J lost 0, with 9 bases in between. Germline CDR1 WSHSY, CDR2 SAAADI. CDR3 protein: CASSVAPLNTEAFF. In DNA, the CDR3 is TGCGCCAGCAGTGTGGCGCCTCTGAACACTGAAGCTTTCTTT.

This clone was observed once. This chain joins TRBV7-6 and TRBJ2-2; 7 nucleotides agree with TRBD2. The CDR3 sequence is 15 residues long. V dropped 5 bases and J dropped 2; count of bases not matched to a gene: 5. Germline CDR1 is SGHVS and CDR2 is FNYEAQ. The CDR3 region has the DNA TGTGCCAGCAGCACGCCGGGGGGAAACACCGGGGAGCTGTTTTTT. The encoded protein is CASSTPGGNTGELFF. Filled out from reference TRBV7-6 and TRBJ2-2, the complete variable domain reads GAGVSQSPRYKVTKRGQDVALRCDPISGHVSLYWYRQALGQGPEFLTYFNYEAQQDKSGLPNDRFSAERPEGSISTLTIQRTEQRDSAMYRCASSTPGGNTGELFFGEGSRLTVL.

This rearrangement joins TRBV9 to TRBJ1-2, with D perhaps matching TRBD1 (5 bases). The CDR3 runs 16 residues. CDR1 is SGDLS, CDR2 YYNGEE, per germline. The CDR3 DNA follows: TGTGCAGCAGCGCCTAAGGAAGGGCAGGGTGTCTCGGGCTACACCTTC. Residues: CAAAPKEGQGVSGYTF.

This clone was seen only once. The chain links TRBV2 to TRBJ1-1; D gene ambiguous. The CDR3 length is 11 residues. Deletions cut 7 bases from V and 6 bases from J, with 9 bases between. Germline V gives CDR1 SNHLY, CDR2 FYNNEI. The CDR3 coding sequence is TGTGCCAGCATGCTGGGTGCTGAAGCTTTCTTT. Protein product: CASMLGAEAFF.